This is a list of T cell receptor beta chains from one sample in a study of T cells in Graves' hyperthyroidism and ophthalmopathy. TCRdb independently ran MiXCR on the multiplex PCR reads; one entry per CDR3 protein. The table lists 490,000 or so distinct CDR3 sequences, approximately 20% of them singletons. The sample was blood. These receptors originate from a man aged 40-55 years with Graves' ophthalmopathy. Each CDR3 is given with its conserved first and last residue. The order of the fields is V gene, J gene, clone size, D gene, CDR3 protein, CDR3 DNA. A D gene is named only where the DNA matches it firmly. A row's size may be missing; if present it is once, few, many or a size class.

V: TRBV11-1; J: TRBJ1-6; size: few; D: -; CDR3: CASSLGDSNSPLHF; DNA: TGTGCCAGCAGCTTAGGGGACTCAAATTCACCCCTCCACTTT
V: TRBV12-3/TRBV12-4; J: TRBJ1-1; size: many; D: -; CDR3: CASSLWVPNTEAFF; DNA: TGTGCCAGCAGTTTATGGGTTCCTAACACTGAAGCTTTCTTT
V: TRBV6-2/TRBV6-3; J: TRBJ2-7; size: few; D: -; CDR3: CASRRDSALEQYF; DNA: TGTGCCAGCAGACGGGACTCGGCCCTTGAACAGTACTTC
V: TRBV5-1; J: TRBJ2-3; size: -; D: -; CDR3: CASSLLATGSDTQYF; DNA: TGCGCCAGCAGCTTGTTAGCGACGGGTTCAGATACGCAGTATTTT
V: TRBV28; J: TRBJ2-7; size: many; D: TRBD1; CDR3: CASSLPGTGGYEQYF; DNA: TGTGCCAGCAGTTTACCCGGGACAGGGGGCTACGAGCAGTACTTC
V: TRBV29-1; J: TRBJ2-5; size: -; D: -; CDR3: CSVEDPTARSETQYF; DNA: TGCAGCGTTGAAGACCCGACAGCCCGGTCAGAGACCCAGTACTTC
V: TRBV20-1; J: TRBJ2-1; size: -; D: TRBD1; CDR3: CSARDPGDRNNEQFF; DNA: TGCAGTGCTAGAGATCCCGGGGACAGAAACAATGAGCAGTTCTTC
V: TRBV5-1; J: TRBJ1-4; size: many; D: -; CDR3: CASSLGRDGRRVKLFF; DNA: TGCGCCAGCAGCTTAGGGCGGGACGGCCGGAGGGTAAAACTGTTTTTT
V: TRBV7-9; J: TRBJ2-4; size: -; D: -; CDR3: CASSDKDRNIQYF; DNA: TGTGCCAGCAGCGACAAGGACAGAAACATTCAGTACTTC
V: TRBV5-1; J: TRBJ1-1; size: few; D: -; CDR3: CASGSGNVNTEAFF; DNA: TGCGCCAGCGGCTCGGGGAACGTGAACACTGAAGCTTTCTTT
V: TRBV7-8; J: TRBJ2-7; size: few; D: TRBD1; CDR3: CACGARFRPGQGGYEQYF; DNA: TGTGCCTGTGGGGCCCGATTCCGGCCGGGACAGGGGGGGTACGAGCAGTACTTC
V: TRBV12-3/TRBV12-4; J: TRBJ1-3; size: -; D: TRBD1; CDR3: CASSYTGVPNTIYF; DNA: TGTGCCAGCAGTTACACAGGGGTCCCAAACACCATATATTTT
V: TRBV2; J: TRBJ2-1; size: many; D: TRBD1; CDR3: CASSEQGARNEQFF; DNA: TGTGCCAGCAGTGAACAGGGGGCTCGCAATGAGCAGTTCTTC
V: TRBV6-6; J: TRBJ1-1; size: -; D: -; CDR3: CASSYSMNTYTEAFF; DNA: TGTGCCAGCAGTTACTCCATGAATACCTACACTGAAGCTTTCTTT
V: TRBV19; J: TRBJ1-4; size: -; D: -; CDR3: CASSIGGGPNEKLFF; DNA: TGTGCCAGTAGTATCGGGGGCGGACCTAATGAAAAACTGTTTTTT
V: TRBV20-1; J: TRBJ2-7; size: few; D: -; CDR3: CSANHRDFSYEQYF; DNA: TGCAGTGCAAACCACCGGGACTTCTCCTACGAGCAGTACTTC
V: TRBV3-1; J: TRBJ2-1; size: many; D: -; CDR3: CASSQDLGGVSNEQFF; DNA: TGTGCCAGCAGCCAAGATCTAGGGGGGGTGAGCAATGAGCAGTTCTTC
V: TRBV14; J: TRBJ1-6; size: once; D: -; CDR3: CASSQVSSYNSPLHF; DNA: TGTGCCAGCAGCCAAGTGAGCTCCTATAATTCACCCCTCCACTTT
V: TRBV7-2; J: TRBJ1-1; size: -; D: -; CDR3: CASSPEVFASEAFF; DNA: TGTGCCAGCAGCCCCGAGGTCTTCGCCTCTGAAGCTTTCTTT
V: TRBV10-3; J: TRBJ2-1; size: once; D: -; CDR3: CAISEGTGAFNEQFF; DNA: TGTGCCATCAGTGAAGGGACGGGAGCATTCAATGAGCAGTTCTTC
V: TRBV7-9; J: TRBJ1-2; size: -; D: -; CDR3: CASSPEVWTAYGYTF; DNA: TGTGCCAGCAGCCCCGAAGTCTGGACAGCTTATGGCTACACCTTC
V: TRBV30; J: TRBJ1-2; size: many; D: TRBD1; CDR3: CAWSSLDRGPSYGYTF; DNA: TGTGCCTGGAGTAGTTTGGACAGGGGGCCAAGCTATGGCTACACCTTC
V: TRBV6-2/TRBV6-3; J: TRBJ2-7; size: many; D: -; CDR3: CASSLASGNEQYF; DNA: TGTGCCAGCAGTTTAGCTTCCGGAAACGAGCAGTACTTC
V: TRBV7-9; J: TRBJ2-1; size: few; D: TRBD2; CDR3: CASSLGSGRTKVMDEQFF; DNA: TGTGCCAGCAGCTTAGGTAGCGGGAGGACCAAGGTGATGGATGAGCAGTTCTTC
V: TRBV6-1; J: TRBJ1-1; size: -; D: -; CDR3: CASTRGVGTEAFF; DNA: TGTGCCAGCACTAGGGGGGTTGGCACTGAAGCTTTCTTT
V: TRBV19; J: TRBJ2-7; size: many; D: -; CDR3: CASSNRDAPYEQYF; DNA: TGTGCCAGTAGTAACCGGGATGCCCCCTACGAGCAGTACTTC
V: TRBV12-3/TRBV12-4; J: TRBJ2-7; size: many; D: TRBD2; CDR3: CASSLMMGGTRSYEQYF; DNA: TGTGCCAGCAGCCTTATGATGGGTGGGACTAGGTCCTACGAGCAGTACTTC